Detailed here is one TCR beta chain. These data originate in a study of blood T cell repertoires in COVID-19. Overall study: Italy, Spain and the United States were the sources of the convalescent and acute COVID-19 samples. T cells, B-cell-depleted T cells, or PBMCs provided the cDNA or gDNA that served as material.

Adults between roughly 18 and 95 years of age took part from under 30 US areas. Original processing notes: Reference gene primer amplification gave estimated nucleated cell counts. Sequenced by immunoSEQ multiplex PCR; TCRdb stores in-frame clones only, minus some. That table is the source of V, J and clone size, and D and trimming were worked out from the DNA. The sample has roughly 430,000 clones, over 75% seen once. With V trimmed by 5 bases and J by 6 bases, 11 bases remained unmatched. CDR3 length: 16 amino acids. Looked up from germline, CDR1 is GTSNPN and CDR2 is SVGIG (reference sequence). The sequencing input was PBMCs or T cells enriched from blood (not recorded which). V gene TRBV30 combines with J gene TRBJ1-6; the match to TRBD1 covers 9 bases. This clonotype was obtained from a woman aged 40 to 50 with acute COVID-19. CDR3 sequence reads: CAWGPLTGQGNSPLHF. CDR3 DNA: TGTGCCTGGGGGCCGCTCACGGGACAGGGTAATTCACCCCTCCACTTT.